This TCR beta chain was sequenced during a study of cytomegalovirus exposure and HLA in healthy donors. Study-level background: There were approximately 80 million unique TCRs (from HLA-typed donors) in an early data release.

As to this clone: Its antigen is unknown.

CDR1 is SGDLS and CDR2 is YYNGEE in the germline V gene. V lost 0 bases to trimming and J lost 1 base, with 11 bases between them. There are 15 residues in the CDR3. Researchers ran the PCR with 60 Vbeta and 13 Jbeta primers. Clones were read by immunoSEQ multiplex PCR, and TCRdb kept only the in-frame ones, dropping some. The repertoire includes around 190,000 clones, around 82% of them detected once, and 13% to 15% sits in the top ten. Regarding the study as a whole: A further, later analysis showed that HLA-associated TCR beta chains (compared with equally common others) were more clonally expanded. The analysis excluded some indistinguishable V segments, including TRBV6-2 and TRBV6-3.

Sequencing input: PBMCs. This clonotype was sampled from a woman younger than 45 in good health and CMV-seropositive. The chain links TRBV9 to TRBJ2-7; D is perhaps TRBD2 (6 bases). The CDR3 DNA is TGTGCCAGCAGCGTAGGATCGGGGGTGTCCTACGAGCAGTACTTC. The encoded protein is CASSVGSGVSYEQYF.